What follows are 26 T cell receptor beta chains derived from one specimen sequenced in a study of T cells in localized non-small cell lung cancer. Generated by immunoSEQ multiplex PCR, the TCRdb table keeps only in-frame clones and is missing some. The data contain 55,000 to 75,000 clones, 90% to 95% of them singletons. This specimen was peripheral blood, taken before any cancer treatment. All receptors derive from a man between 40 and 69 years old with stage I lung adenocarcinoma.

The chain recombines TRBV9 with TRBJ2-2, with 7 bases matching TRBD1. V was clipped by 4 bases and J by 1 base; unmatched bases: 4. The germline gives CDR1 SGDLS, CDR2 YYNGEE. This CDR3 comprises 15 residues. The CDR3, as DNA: TGTGCCAGCAGCTCAGGGGGATTGAACACCGGGGAGCTGTTTTTT. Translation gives CASSSGGLNTGELFF.

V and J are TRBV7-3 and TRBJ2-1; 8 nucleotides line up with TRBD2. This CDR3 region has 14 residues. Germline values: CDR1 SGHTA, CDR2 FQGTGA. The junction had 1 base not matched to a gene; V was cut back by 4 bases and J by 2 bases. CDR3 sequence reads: CASSSGLAYNEQFF. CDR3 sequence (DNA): TGTGCCAGCAGCTCGGGACTAGCCTACAATGAGCAGTTCTTC.

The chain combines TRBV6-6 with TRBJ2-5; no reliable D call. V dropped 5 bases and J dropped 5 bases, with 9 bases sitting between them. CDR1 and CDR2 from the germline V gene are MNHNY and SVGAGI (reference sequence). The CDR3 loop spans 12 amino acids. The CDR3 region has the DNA TGTGCCAGCAGTATTAAGACCGAGACCCAGTACTTC. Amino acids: CASSIKTETQYF.

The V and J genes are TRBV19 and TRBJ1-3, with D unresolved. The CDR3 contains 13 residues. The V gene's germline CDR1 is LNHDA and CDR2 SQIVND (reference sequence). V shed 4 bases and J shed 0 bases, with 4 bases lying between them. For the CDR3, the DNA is TGTGCCAGTAGTACAGCCTCTGGAAACACCATATATTTT. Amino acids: CASSTASGNTIYF.

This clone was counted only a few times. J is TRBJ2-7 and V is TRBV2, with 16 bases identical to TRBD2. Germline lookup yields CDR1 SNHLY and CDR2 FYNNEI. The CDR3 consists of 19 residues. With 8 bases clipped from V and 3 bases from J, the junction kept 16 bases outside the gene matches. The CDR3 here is CASGPGLAGGPYAGYEQYF. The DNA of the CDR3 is TGTGCCAGCGGGCCGGGACTAGCGGGAGGGCCCTATGCGGGCTACGAGCAGTACTTC.

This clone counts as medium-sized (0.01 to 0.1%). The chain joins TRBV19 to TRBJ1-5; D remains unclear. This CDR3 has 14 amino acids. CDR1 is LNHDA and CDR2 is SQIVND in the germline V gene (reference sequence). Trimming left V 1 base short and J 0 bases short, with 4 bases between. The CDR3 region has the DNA TGTGCCAGTAGTATAGTTTATAGCAATCAGCCCCAGCATTTT. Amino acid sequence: CASSIVYSNQPQHF. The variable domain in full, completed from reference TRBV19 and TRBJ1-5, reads DGGITQSPKYLFRKEGQNVTLSCEQNLNHDAMYWYRQDPGQGLRLIYYSQIVNDFQKGDIAEGYSVSREKKESFPLTVTSAQKNPTAFYLCASSIVYSNQPQHFGDGTRLSIL.

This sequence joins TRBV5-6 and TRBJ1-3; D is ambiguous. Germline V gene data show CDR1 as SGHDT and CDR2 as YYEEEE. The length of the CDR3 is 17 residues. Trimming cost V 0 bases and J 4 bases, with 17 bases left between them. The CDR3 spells CASSLASGGPWGNTIYF. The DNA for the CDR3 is TGTGCCAGCAGCTTGGCCTCGGGCGGCCCTTGGGGAAACACCATATATTTT. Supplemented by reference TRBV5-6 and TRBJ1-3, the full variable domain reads DAGVTQSPTHLIKTRGQQVTLRCSPKSGHDTVSWYQQALGQGPQFIFQYYEEEERQRGNFPDRFSGHQFPNYSSELNVNALLLGDSALYLCASSLASGGPWGNTIYFGEGSWLTVV.

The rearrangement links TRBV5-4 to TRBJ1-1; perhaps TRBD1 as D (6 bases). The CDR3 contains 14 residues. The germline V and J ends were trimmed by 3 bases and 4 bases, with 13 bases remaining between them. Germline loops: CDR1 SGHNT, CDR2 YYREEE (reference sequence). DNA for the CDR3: TGTGCCAGCAGCTCACAGGGAGTACGCACTGAAGCTTTCTTT. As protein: CASSSQGVRTEAFF.

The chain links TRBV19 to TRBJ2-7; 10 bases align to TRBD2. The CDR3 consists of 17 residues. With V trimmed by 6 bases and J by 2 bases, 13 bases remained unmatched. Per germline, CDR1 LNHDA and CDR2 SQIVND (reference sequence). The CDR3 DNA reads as TGTGCCAGTAGCCCGGACCAGGGACTAGCGCCCCCCTACGAGCAGTACTTC. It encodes CASSPDQGLAPPYEQYF. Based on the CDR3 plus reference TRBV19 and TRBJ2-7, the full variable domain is DGGITQSPKYLFRKEGQNVTLSCEQNLNHDAMYWYRQDPGQGLRLIYYSQIVNDFQKGDIAEGYSVSREKKESFPLTVTSAQKNPTAFYLCASSPDQGLAPPYEQYFGPGTRLTVT.

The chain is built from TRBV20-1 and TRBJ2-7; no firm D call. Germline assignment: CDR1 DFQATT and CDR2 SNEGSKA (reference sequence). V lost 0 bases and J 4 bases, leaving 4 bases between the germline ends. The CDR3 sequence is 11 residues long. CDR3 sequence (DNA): TGCAGTGCTAGAGATTGGTACGAGCAGTACTTC. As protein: CSARDWYEQYF.

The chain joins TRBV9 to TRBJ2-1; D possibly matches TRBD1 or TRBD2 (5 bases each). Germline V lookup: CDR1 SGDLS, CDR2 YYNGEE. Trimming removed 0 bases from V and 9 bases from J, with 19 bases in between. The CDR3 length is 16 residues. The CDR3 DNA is TGTGCCAGCAGCGTAGTCTCCGCGAGGGAGAGGGGTGAGCAGTTCTTC. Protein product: CASSVVSARERGEQFF.

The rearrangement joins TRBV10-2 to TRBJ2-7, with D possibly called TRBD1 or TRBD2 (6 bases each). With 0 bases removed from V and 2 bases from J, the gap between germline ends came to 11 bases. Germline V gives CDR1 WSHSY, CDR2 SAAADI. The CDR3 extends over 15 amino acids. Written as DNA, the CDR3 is TGCGCCAGCAGTGAGTCGATGGGGGGCACCTACGAGCAGTACTTC. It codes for CASSESMGGTYEQYF.

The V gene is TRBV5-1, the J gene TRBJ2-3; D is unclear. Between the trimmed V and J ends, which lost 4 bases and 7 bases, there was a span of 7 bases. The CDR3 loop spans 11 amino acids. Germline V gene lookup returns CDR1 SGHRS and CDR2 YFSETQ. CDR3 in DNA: TGCGCCAGCAGCGCTTCTTATACGCAGTATTTT. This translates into CASSASYTQYF.

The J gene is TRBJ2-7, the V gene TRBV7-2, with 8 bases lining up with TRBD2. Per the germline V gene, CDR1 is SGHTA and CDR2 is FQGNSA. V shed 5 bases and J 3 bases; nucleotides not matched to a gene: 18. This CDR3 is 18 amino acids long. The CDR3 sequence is CASSAHVVGASGFYEQYF. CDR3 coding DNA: TGTGCCAGCAGCGCACATGTTGTCGGGGCTAGCGGGTTCTACGAGCAGTACTTC.

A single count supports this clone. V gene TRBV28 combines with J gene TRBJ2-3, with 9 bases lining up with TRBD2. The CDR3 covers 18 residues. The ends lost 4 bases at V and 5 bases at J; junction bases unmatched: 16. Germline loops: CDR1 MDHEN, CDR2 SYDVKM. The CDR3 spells CASSSQTIAGGLGDTQYF. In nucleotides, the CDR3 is TGTGCCAGCAGTTCGCAGACTATTGCGGGAGGGTTGGGAGATACGCAGTATTTT.

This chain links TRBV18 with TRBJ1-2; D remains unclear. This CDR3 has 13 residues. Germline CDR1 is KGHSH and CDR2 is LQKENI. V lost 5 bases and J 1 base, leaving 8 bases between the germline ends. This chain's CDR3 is CASSTGSNYGYTF. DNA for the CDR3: TGTGCCAGCTCAACCGGGAGTAACTATGGCTACACCTTC.

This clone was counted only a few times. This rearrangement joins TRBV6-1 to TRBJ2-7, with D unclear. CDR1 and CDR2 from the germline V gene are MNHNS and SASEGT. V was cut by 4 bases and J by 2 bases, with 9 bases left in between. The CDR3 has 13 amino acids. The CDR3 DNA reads TGTGCCAGCAGTGTTGTCGCTCCCTACGAGCAGTACTTC. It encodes CASSVVAPYEQYF.

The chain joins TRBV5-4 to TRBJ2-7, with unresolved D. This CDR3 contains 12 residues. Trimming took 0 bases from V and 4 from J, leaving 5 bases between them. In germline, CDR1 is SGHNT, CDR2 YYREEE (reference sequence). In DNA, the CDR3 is TGTGCCAGCAGCTTGGTTGGTTACGAGCAGTACTTC. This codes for CASSLVGYEQYF.

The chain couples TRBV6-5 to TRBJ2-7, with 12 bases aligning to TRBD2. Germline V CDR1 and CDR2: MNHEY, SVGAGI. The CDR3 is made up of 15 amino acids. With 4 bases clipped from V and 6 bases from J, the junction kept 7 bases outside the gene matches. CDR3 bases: TGTGCCAGCAGTTCAAGGACTAGCGGGACCTTCGAGCAGTACTTC. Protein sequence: CASSSRTSGTFEQYF.

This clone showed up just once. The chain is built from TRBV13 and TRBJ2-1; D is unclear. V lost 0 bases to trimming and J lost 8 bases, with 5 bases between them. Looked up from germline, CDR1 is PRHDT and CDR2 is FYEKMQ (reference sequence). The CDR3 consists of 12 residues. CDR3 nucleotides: TGTGCCAGCAGCTTAGGTGACTATGAGCAGTTCTTC. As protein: CASSLGDYEQFF.

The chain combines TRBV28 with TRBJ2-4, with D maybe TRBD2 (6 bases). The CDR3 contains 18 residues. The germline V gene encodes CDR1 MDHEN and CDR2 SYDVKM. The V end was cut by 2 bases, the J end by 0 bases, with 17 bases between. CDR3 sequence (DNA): TGTGCCAGCAGTTTAGCGGGATCGCGGACCTTAGCCAAAAACATTCAGTACTTC. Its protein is CASSLAGSRTLAKNIQYF.

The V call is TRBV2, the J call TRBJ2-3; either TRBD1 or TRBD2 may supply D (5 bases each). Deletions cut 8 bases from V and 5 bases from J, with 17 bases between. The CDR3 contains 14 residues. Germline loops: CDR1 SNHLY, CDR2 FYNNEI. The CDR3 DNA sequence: TGTGCCAGCGCCGAGGGGAGCGGACGAGATACGCAGTATTTT. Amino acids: CASAEGSGRDTQYF.

DNA for the CDR3: TGTGCCAGCAGTGAAGAGGAAATAAATCCGCATTTT. Its protein product is CASSEEEINPHF. This rearrangement joins TRBV2 to TRBJ1-5, with D unclear. The V end was cut by 1 base, the J end by 15 bases, with 13 bases between. Germline V gene data show CDR1 as SNHLY and CDR2 as FYNNEI. The CDR3 sequence is 12 residues long.

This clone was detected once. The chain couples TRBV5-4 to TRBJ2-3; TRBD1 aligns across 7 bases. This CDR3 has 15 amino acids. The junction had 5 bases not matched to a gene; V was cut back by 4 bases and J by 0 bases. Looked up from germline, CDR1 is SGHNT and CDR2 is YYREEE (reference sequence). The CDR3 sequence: CASSRDSQSTDTQYF. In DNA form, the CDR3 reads TGTGCCAGCAGCCGGGACAGCCAAAGCACAGATACGCAGTATTTT.

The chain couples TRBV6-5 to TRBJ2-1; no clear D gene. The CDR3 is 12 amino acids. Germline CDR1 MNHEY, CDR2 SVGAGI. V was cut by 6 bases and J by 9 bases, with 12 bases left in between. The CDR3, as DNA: TGTGCCAGCAGCCGATCCGTGGGTGAGCAGTTCTTC. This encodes CASSRSVGEQFF.

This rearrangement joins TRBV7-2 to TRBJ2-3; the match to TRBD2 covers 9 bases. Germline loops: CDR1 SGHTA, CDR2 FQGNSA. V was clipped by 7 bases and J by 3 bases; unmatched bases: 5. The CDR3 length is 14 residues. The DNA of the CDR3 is TGTGCCAGCACGCTCACTAGCGGGACAGATACGCAGTATTTT. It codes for CASTLTSGTDTQYF.